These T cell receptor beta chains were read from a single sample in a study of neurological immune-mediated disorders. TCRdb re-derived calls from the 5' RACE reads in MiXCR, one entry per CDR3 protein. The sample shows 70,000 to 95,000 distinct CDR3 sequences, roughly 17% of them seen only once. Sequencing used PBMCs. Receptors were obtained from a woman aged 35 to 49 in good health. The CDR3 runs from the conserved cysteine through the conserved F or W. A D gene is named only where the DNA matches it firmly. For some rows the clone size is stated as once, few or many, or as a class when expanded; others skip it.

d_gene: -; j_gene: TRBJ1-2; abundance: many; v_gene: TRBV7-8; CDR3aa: CASSRDKGQGYTF; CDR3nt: TGTGCCAGCAGCCGGGACAAGGGGCAGGGCTACACCTTC
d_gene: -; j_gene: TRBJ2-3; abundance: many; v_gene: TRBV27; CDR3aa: CASSLLGGTDTQYF; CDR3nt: TGTGCCAGCAGTTTATTGGGCGGGACAGATACGCAGTATTTT
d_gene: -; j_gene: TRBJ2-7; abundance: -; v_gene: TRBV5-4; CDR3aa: CASSLEGNSMSYEQYF; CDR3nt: TGTGCCAGCAGCTTGGAAGGGAACAGTATGTCCTACGAGCAGTACTTC
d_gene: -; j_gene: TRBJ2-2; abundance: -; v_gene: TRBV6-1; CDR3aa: CVSSLRTDPGGELFF; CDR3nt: TGTGTCAGCAGTTTACGGACGGACCCTGGCGGGGAGCTGTTTTTT
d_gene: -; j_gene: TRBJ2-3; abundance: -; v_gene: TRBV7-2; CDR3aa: CASSLAGVGADTQYF; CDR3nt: TGTGCCAGCAGCTTAGCTGGTGTGGGGGCAGATACGCAGTATTTT
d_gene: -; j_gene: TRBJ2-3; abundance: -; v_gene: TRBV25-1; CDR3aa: CASSERGRDTQYF; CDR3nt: TGTGCCAGCAGTGAGCGGGGGCGGGATACGCAGTATTTT
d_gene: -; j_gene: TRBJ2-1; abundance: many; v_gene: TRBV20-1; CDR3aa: CSARERGGARNEQFF; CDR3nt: TGCAGTGCTAGAGAACGAGGGGGGGCGCGCAATGAGCAGTTCTTC
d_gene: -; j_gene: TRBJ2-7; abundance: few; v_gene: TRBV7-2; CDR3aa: CASSFQPIPSYEQYF; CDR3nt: TGTGCCAGCAGCTTTCAGCCTATCCCCTCCTACGAGCAGTACTTC
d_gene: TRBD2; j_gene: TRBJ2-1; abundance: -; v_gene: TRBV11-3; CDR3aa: CASSFSGRNYNEQFF; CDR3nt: TGTGCCAGCAGCTTTAGCGGGAGAAACTACAATGAGCAGTTCTTC
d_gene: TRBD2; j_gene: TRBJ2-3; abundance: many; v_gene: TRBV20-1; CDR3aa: CSATRSVTSGGADTQYF; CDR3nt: TGCAGTGCTACCCGCTCAGTGACTAGCGGGGGGGCAGATACGCAGTATTTT
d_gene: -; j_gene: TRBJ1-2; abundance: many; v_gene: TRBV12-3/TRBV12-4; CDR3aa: CASSRDGGFNYGYTF; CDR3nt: TGTGCCAGCAGTAGAGACGGCGGGTTTAACTATGGCTACACCTTC
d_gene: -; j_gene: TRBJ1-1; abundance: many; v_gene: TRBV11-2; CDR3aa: CASSLDLDSLGGWAFF; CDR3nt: TGTGCCAGCAGCTTAGATCTGGACAGCCTTGGAGGGTGGGCTTTCTTT
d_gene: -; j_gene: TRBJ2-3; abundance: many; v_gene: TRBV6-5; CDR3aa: CASSSFLLSSPDTDTQYF; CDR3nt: TGTGCCAGCAGTTCCTTCTTATTATCTAGCCCCGACACAGATACGCAGTATTTT
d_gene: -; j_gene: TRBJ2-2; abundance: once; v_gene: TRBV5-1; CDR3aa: CASSFSTANTGELFF; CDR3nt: TGCGCCAGCAGCTTCTCAACGGCGAACACCGGGGAGCTGTTTTTT
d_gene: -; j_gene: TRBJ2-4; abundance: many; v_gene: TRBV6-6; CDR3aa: CASMRGGKNIQYF; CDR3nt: TGTGCCAGCATGCGAGGAGGTAAAAACATTCAGTACTTC
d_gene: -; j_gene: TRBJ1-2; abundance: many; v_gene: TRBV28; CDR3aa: CASSSSGAGYGYTF; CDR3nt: TGTGCCAGCAGTTCCTCAGGGGCTGGCTATGGCTACACCTTC